A single sample is the source of the 18 T cell receptor beta chains below, sequenced in a study of blood T cells in healthy people across ages. Then a second PCR, running about 6 to 11 cycles, was carried out with a sample-barcoded 5' primer and a J-beta primer mix. TCRdb re-derived calls from the 5' RACE reads in MiXCR, one entry per CDR3 protein. Of 660,000 or so distinct CDR3 sequences listed, about 53% are singletons. Sequenced material: blood. The receptor source for this set is a man in his 60s in good health.

Note on this clonotype: A much larger clone is a single base away; this may be a read error. The rearrangement links TRBV20-1 to TRBJ2-7, with a tentative D call TRBD2 (7 bases). The CDR3 loop spans 14 amino acids. The V gene lost 7 bases and the J gene lost 7 bases, with 23 bases spanning the gap. Germline-derived CDR1 and CDR2 are DFQATT and SNEGSKA (reference sequence). The CDR3 loop is CSVGGAHGLNEQYF. The CDR3 nucleotides are TGCAGTGTAGGGGGGGCCCACGGCCTCAATGAGCAGTACTTC.

The chain employs TRBV4-2 and TRBJ2-1; 11 bases fit TRBD2. The J call may be wrong; the DNA end is better matched by TRBJ2-7. CDR1 is LGHNA and CDR2 is YNFKEQ in the germline V gene. The CDR3 is made up of 16 amino acids. DNA for the CDR3: TGTGCCAGCAGCCAGGAAACTAGCGGGGGCTACAATGAGCAGTACTTC. Its translation is CASSQETSGGYNEQYF.

The CDR3 protein is CSVQQGFAYNEQFF. CDR3 nucleotide sequence: TGCAGCGTACAACAGGGTTTCGCCTACAATGAGCAGTTCTTC. The V and J genes are TRBV29-1 and TRBJ2-1; D may be TRBD1 (6 bases). The CDR3 consists of 14 residues. Germline V gene data show CDR1 as SQVTM and CDR2 as ANQGSEA. V lost 6 bases and J 2 bases, leaving 14 bases between the germline ends.

In this sample, this clonotype turned up once. This sequence joins TRBV7-3 and TRBJ1-2; D is unclear. V was pared by 0 bases and J by 8 bases, with 10 bases between. The CDR3 length is 13 residues. The germline V gene has CDR1 SGHTA and CDR2 FQGTGA. The CDR3 is CASSLTTAGGYTF. CDR3 DNA sequence: TGTGCCAGCAGCTTAACGACGGCTGGGGGCTACACCTTC.

The rearrangement links TRBV10-3 to TRBJ2-3, with D perhaps given as TRBD1 or TRBD2 (5 bases each). This CDR3 comprises 15 residues. Trimming left V 5 bases short and J 5 bases short, with 17 bases between. Germline V gene data show CDR1 as ENHRY and CDR2 as SYGVKD. Here the CDR3 DNA reads TGTGCCATCAGTCAATTAGGGGAGTGGTTAGATACGCAGTATTTT. Translated, it gives CAISQLGEWLDTQYF.

This chain joins TRBV2 and TRBJ2-1; D not certain. CDR3 size: 13 residues. V was pared by 10 bases and J by 0 bases, with 10 bases between. In germline, CDR1 is SNHLY, CDR2 FYNNEI. The CDR3 nucleotides are TGTGCCACCGGTGTGAGCTCCTACAATGAGCAGTTCTTC. This codes for CATGVSSYNEQFF.

The V call is TRBV5-1, the J call TRBJ1-2; D might be TRBD1 (5 bases). V shed 1 base and J shed 4 bases, with 14 bases lying between them. CDR3 size: 15 residues. Germline CDR1 reads SGHRS; CDR2 reads YFSETQ. Here the CDR3 DNA reads TGCGCCAGCAGCTTGAGGAGGGGCCCAGGCTATGGCTACACCTTC. It yields the protein CASSLRRGPGYGYTF.

This clonotype turned up a few times. This chain links TRBV28 with TRBJ2-7; D unresolved. Germline values: CDR1 MDHEN, CDR2 SYDVKM. CDR3 length: 15 amino acids. Trimming removed 1 base from V and 2 bases from J, with 12 bases in between. CDR3 sequence reads: CASSLLGSLPYEQYF. CDR3 DNA sequence: TGTGCCAGCAGTTTATTAGGCTCCCTCCCCTACGAGCAGTACTTC.

The genes are TRBV18 and TRBJ1-1; D unresolved. The CDR3 covers 13 residues. Trimming cost V 1 base and J 5 bases, with 8 bases left between them. Germline assignment: CDR1 KGHSH and CDR2 LQKENI. This chain's CDR3 is CASSPQGETEAFF. The DNA of the CDR3 is TGTGCCAGCTCACCACAGGGTGAAACTGAAGCTTTCTTT. Using reference TRBV18 and TRBJ1-1 for the parts outside the CDR3, the full variable domain is NAGVMQNPRHLVRRRGQEARLRCSPMKGHSHVYWYRQLPEEGLKFMVYLQKENIIDESGMPKERFSAEFPKEGPSILRIQQVVRGDSAAYFCASSPQGETEAFFGQGTRLTVV.

The chain uses TRBV4-1 and TRBJ2-3; 13 bases are shared with TRBD2. The V segment lost 4 bases and the J segment 5 bases; nucleotides outside the gene matches: 3. Germline V lookup: CDR1 MGHRA, CDR2 YSYEKL. This CDR3 region has 15 residues. Here the CDR3 reads CASSPLAGGQDTQYF. In nucleotides, the CDR3 is TGCGCCAGCAGCCCACTAGCGGGGGGGCAAGATACGCAGTATTTT.

This clonotype was counted only a few times. The chain employs TRBV12-3 or TRBV12-4 and TRBJ2-1; maybe TRBD1 (6 bases). V shed 0 bases and J shed 10 bases, with 22 bases lying between them. CDR3 length equals 17 residues. DNA of the CDR3: TGTGCCAGCAGTTTAGCGTTGGGAACAGGGCCCCGGGCGGAGCAGTTCTTC. This sequence encodes CASSLALGTGPRAEQFF.

The rearrangement links TRBV25-1 to TRBJ1-1; 7 nucleotides agree with TRBD1. V lost 8 bases to trimming and J lost 1 base; unmatched junction nucleotides: 4. Germline CDR1 is MGHDK and CDR2 is SYGVNS. The CDR3 runs to 13 residues. CDR3 region: CASGDRPNTEAFF. CDR3 DNA sequence: TGTGCCAGCGGGGACAGACCGAACACTGAAGCTTTCTTT.

This clonotype occurred a few times. The chain is built from TRBV6-6 and TRBJ1-1, with D possibly matching TRBD1 (5 bases). The V end was cut by 7 bases, the J end by 6 bases, with 18 bases between. The germline gives CDR1 MNHNY, CDR2 SVGAGI (reference sequence). This CDR3 contains 14 residues. The CDR3 DNA sequence: TGTGCCAGCACAAAGAGAGGGGAAGGTTCTGAAGCTTTCTTT. Its translation is CASTKRGEGSEAFF.

This sequence joins TRBV20-1 and TRBJ2-1; a possible D gene is TRBD1 (6 bases). The CDR3 runs to 14 residues. V was pared by 3 bases and J by 1 base, with 10 bases between. Germline CDR1 and CDR2: DFQATT and SNEGSKA (reference sequence). Written as DNA, the CDR3 is TGCAGTGCTAGTATGGGGGCATCCTACAATGAGCAGTTCTTC. Amino acid sequence: CSASMGASYNEQFF.

The chain joins TRBV20-1 to TRBJ2-1; the D is unclear. The V gene's germline CDR1 is DFQATT and CDR2 SNEGSKA (reference sequence). V was pared by 0 bases and J by 3 bases, with 9 bases between. The CDR3 covers 14 residues. Here the CDR3 reads CSARDPQSYNEQFF. The CDR3 nucleotides are TGCAGTGCTAGAGATCCACAGAGCTACAATGAGCAGTTCTTC.

The rearrangement links TRBV27 to TRBJ2-3, with D possibly being TRBD1 or TRBD2 (6 bases each). V was cut by 8 bases and J by 5 bases, with 23 bases left in between. Looked up from germline, CDR1 is MNHEY and CDR2 is SMNVEV (reference sequence). The CDR3 is 16 residues long. For the CDR3, the DNA is TGTGCCAGCCGTCGAATACTAGGGGGAGGAGTAGATACGCAGTATTTT. This gives the protein CASRRILGGGVDTQYF.

The rearrangement links TRBV10-3 to TRBJ2-7; D is unclear. The CDR3 has 14 amino acids. Per the germline V gene, CDR1 is ENHRY and CDR2 is SYGVKD. Between the trimmed V and J ends, which lost 1 base and 6 bases, there was a span of 13 bases. The CDR3 region is CAISEFSFVSEQYF. The CDR3 DNA sequence: TGTGCCATCAGTGAGTTCAGTTTCGTGAGCGAGCAGTACTTC.

The rearrangement links TRBV4-1 to TRBJ2-7; D is unclear. TRBJ2-5 matches the DNA end more closely, so the J call is doubtful. The CDR3 has 15 amino acids. Germline-derived CDR1 and CDR2 are MGHRA and YSYEKL. The CDR3 is CASSNLVGIEETQYF. The CDR3 DNA reads TGCGCCAGCAGCAACCTCGTAGGGATTGAAGAGACCCAGTACTTC.